This T cell receptor beta chain appears in the sequencing data of a study of blood T cell repertoires in COVID-19. On the study more broadly: The cDNA or gDNA used as material had been derived from T cells, B-cell-depleted T cells, or PBMCs.

The V segment lost 8 bases and the J segment 9 bases; nucleotides outside the gene matches: 7. Germline-derived CDR1 and CDR2 are MNHNY and SVGAGI (reference sequence). CDR3 length: 12 amino acids. The protocol was immunoSEQ multiplex PCR, while the TCRdb copy is restricted to in-frame clones and leaves out a portion. This table has 150,000 to 200,000 clones, about 74% appearing once. The chain has TRBV6-6 and TRBJ2-1; the match to TRBD1 covers 7 bases. Sequencing used peripheral blood. This sequence was found in a woman over 75 with acute or convalescent COVID-19. Here the CDR3 DNA reads TGTGCCAGCGGGTCGACAGGGACTGAGCAGTTCTTC. Protein sequence: CASGSTGTEQFF.